The present T cell receptor (beta chain) was sequenced within a study of response to subunit inactivated influenza vaccine. The germline V gene has CDR1 LGHDT and CDR2 YNNKEL (reference sequence). The CDR3 totals 12 residues. V was pared by 5 bases and J by 9 bases, with 11 bases between. Study-level points and caveats: The authors offered the suggestion that each seasonal influenza vaccination recruits few new T cells.

Each CDR3 protein gets one entry after TCRdb re-called the RT-PCR reads with MiXCR. Of about 700,000 distinct CDR3 sequences in the sample, 14% were seen once. This clonotype turned up a few times. The antigen is not known. This specimen consisted of PBMCs from blood, obtained approximately 15 days before vaccination. This chain joins TRBV3-1 and TRBJ2-1; D perhaps matches TRBD2 (5 bases). The receptor's source is a man aged 45-65 years who received an inactivated influenza vaccine. The CDR3 protein is CASSFGILEQFF. CDR3 bases: TGTGCCAGCAGCTTCGGGATCCTTGAGCAGTTCTTC.